The rows below give T cell receptor beta chains drawn from one sample of a study of T cell repertoires in cytomegalovirus infection. No antigens are known for them. Via MiXCR, TCRdb re-called the reads, giving one row per CDR3 protein. This sample carries a few hundred thousand distinct CDR3 sequences, around two fifths of them seen once, and the ten largest clones take 48%. This specimen consisted of cultured PBMCs, obtained from culture after CMV antigen stimulation. The receptors here all came from a human donor in good health (CMV status not recorded). Some clones in this sample may be carry-over from other donors' samples. Each CDR3 is given with its conserved first and last residue. A D gene is named only where the DNA matches it firmly. Part of the rows lack a size; the others show once, few, many or a class for expanded clones.

clone_size: few
d_call: .
j_call: TRBJ2-7
v_call: TRBV11-2
cdr3_aa: CASSFGGLRTYEQYF
cdr3_nt: TGTGCCAGCAGCTTTGGGGGCCTAAGAACCTACGAGCAGTACTTC

clone_size: .
d_call: TRBD2
j_call: TRBJ2-5
v_call: TRBV7-2
cdr3_aa: CASSLALAGGYETQYF
cdr3_nt: TGTGCCAGCAGCTTAGCGCTAGCGGGGGGGTATGAGACCCAGTACTTC

clone_size: few
d_call: .
j_call: TRBJ1-3
v_call: TRBV6-1
cdr3_aa: CASSDGTDSGNTIYF
cdr3_nt: TGTGCCAGCAGCGACGGGACCGACTCTGGAAACACCATATATTTT

clone_size: few
d_call: .
j_call: TRBJ2-5
v_call: TRBV7-2
cdr3_aa: CASSLDVRKETQYF
cdr3_nt: TGTGCCAGCAGCTTAGATGTCAGAAAAGAGACCCAGTACTTC

clone_size: .
d_call: .
j_call: TRBJ2-7
v_call: TRBV7-6
cdr3_aa: CASSLDIGGAYEQYF
cdr3_nt: TGTGCCAGCAGCTTAGATATAGGAGGAGCCTACGAGCAGTACTTC

clone_size: few
d_call: .
j_call: TRBJ2-1
v_call: TRBV18
cdr3_aa: CASSPGLSNEQFF
cdr3_nt: TGTGCCAGCTCACCAGGGTTGAGCAATGAGCAGTTCTTC

clone_size: many
d_call: .
j_call: TRBJ2-3
v_call: TRBV7-6
cdr3_aa: CASSLGGFRLSGTDTQYF
cdr3_nt: TGTGCCAGCAGCTTAGGCGGGTTCCGTTTATCGGGCACAGATACGCAGTATTTT

clone_size: .
d_call: .
j_call: TRBJ2-3
v_call: TRBV7-2
cdr3_aa: CASSPGYTQYF
cdr3_nt: TGTGCCAGCAGCCCAGGGTATACGCAGTATTTT

clone_size: many
d_call: TRBD1
j_call: TRBJ1-4
v_call: TRBV7-2
cdr3_aa: CASSFRTGRNEKLFF
cdr3_nt: TGTGCCAGCAGCTTCAGGACAGGGAGAAATGAAAAACTGTTTTTT

clone_size: .
d_call: TRBD1
j_call: TRBJ2-5
v_call: TRBV19
cdr3_aa: CASSPTGVQETQYF
cdr3_nt: TGTGCCAGTAGCCCGACAGGGGTCCAAGAGACCCAGTACTTC

clone_size: .
d_call: .
j_call: TRBJ2-6
v_call: TRBV10-3
cdr3_aa: CAISEQGILPGANVLTF
cdr3_nt: TGTGCCATCAGTGAACAGGGTATTCTCCCTGGGGCCAACGTCCTGACTTTC

clone_size: .
d_call: TRBD1
j_call: TRBJ1-3
v_call: TRBV10-3
cdr3_aa: CAIRGTGGSLRVGNTIYF
cdr3_nt: TGTGCCATCAGGGGGACAGGGGGAAGCCTCCGTGTGGGAAACACCATATATTTT

clone_size: many
d_call: .
j_call: TRBJ2-3
v_call: TRBV11-2
cdr3_aa: CASSLAGRSTDTQYF
cdr3_nt: TGTGCCAGCAGCTTAGCGGGTAGATCCACAGATACGCAGTATTTT

clone_size: many
d_call: .
j_call: TRBJ2-1
v_call: TRBV7-2
cdr3_aa: CASSLPGTYNEQFF
cdr3_nt: TGTGCCAGCAGCTTGCCCGGGACCTACAATGAGCAGTTCTTC

clone_size: .
d_call: .
j_call: TRBJ2-5
v_call: TRBV7-2
cdr3_aa: CASSLWGAPGEQETQYF
cdr3_nt: TGTGCCAGCTCTCTCTGGGGGGCCCCAGGGGAACAAGAGACCCAGTACTTC

clone_size: .
d_call: TRBD1
j_call: TRBJ2-1
v_call: TRBV6-2/TRBV6-3
cdr3_aa: CASRRTGLYNEQIF
cdr3_nt: TGTGCCAGCAGGCGGACAGGACTTTACAATGAGCAGATCTTC

clone_size: .
d_call: TRBD2
j_call: TRBJ2-5
v_call: TRBV20-1
cdr3_aa: CSAPSGGHGETQYF
cdr3_nt: TGCAGTGCTCCTAGCGGGGGCCACGGGGAGACCCAGTACTTC

clone_size: few
d_call: TRBD2
j_call: TRBJ2-4
v_call: TRBV7-9
cdr3_aa: CASSSPGTSGPNIQYF
cdr3_nt: TGTGCCAGCAGCTCACCCGGGACTAGCGGCCCAAACATTCAGTACTTC

clone_size: few
d_call: TRBD2
j_call: TRBJ2-3
v_call: TRBV7-2
cdr3_aa: CASSLPLTSGVPVWTDTQYF
cdr3_nt: TGTGCCAGCAGCTTACCTCTTACTAGCGGGGTGCCCGTTTGGACAGATACGCAGTATTTT

clone_size: .
d_call: .
j_call: TRBJ2-1
v_call: TRBV7-2
cdr3_aa: CASSTGPGNEQFF
cdr3_nt: TGTGCCAGCAGCACTGGGCCGGGCAATGAGCAGTTCTTC

clone_size: .
d_call: TRBD2
j_call: TRBJ2-7
v_call: TRBV20-1
cdr3_aa: CSARGLAGYEQYF
cdr3_nt: TGCAGTGCTCGGGGACTAGCGGGTTACGAGCAGTACTTC

clone_size: few
d_call: TRBD1
j_call: TRBJ1-4
v_call: TRBV12-3/TRBV12-4
cdr3_aa: CASSSTGQGDEKLFF
cdr3_nt: TGTGCCAGCAGTTCTACCGGACAGGGGGATGAAAAACTGTTTTTT

clone_size: few
d_call: .
j_call: TRBJ1-3
v_call: TRBV7-8
cdr3_aa: CASRSTGNSGNTIYF
cdr3_nt: TGTGCCAGCAGGTCTACAGGGAACTCTGGAAACACCATATATTTT

clone_size: .
d_call: .
j_call: TRBJ2-2
v_call: TRBV5-1
cdr3_aa: CASSMRTVNTGELFF
cdr3_nt: TGCGCCAGCAGCATGCGGACAGTTAACACCGGGGAGCTGTTTTTT

clone_size: .
d_call: TRBD1
j_call: TRBJ2-7
v_call: TRBV28
cdr3_aa: CASNSIRDRGHYEQYF
cdr3_nt: TGTGCCAGCAATTCCATCCGGGACAGGGGGCACTACGAGCAGTACTTC

clone_size: few
d_call: TRBD2
j_call: TRBJ2-1
v_call: TRBV6-2/TRBV6-3
cdr3_aa: CASSYSRGGGRATMDEQFF
cdr3_nt: TGTGCCAGCAGTTACTCACGGGGTGGCGGGAGGGCCACAATGGATGAGCAGTTCTTC

clone_size: .
d_call: .
j_call: TRBJ2-1
v_call: TRBV4-1
cdr3_aa: CASSQWNEQFF
cdr3_nt: TGCGCCAGCAGCCAGTGGAATGAGCAGTTCTTC

clone_size: .
d_call: TRBD2
j_call: TRBJ2-7
v_call: TRBV6-2/TRBV6-3
cdr3_aa: CASSYENSGYEQYF
cdr3_nt: TGTGCCAGCAGTTACGAAAATAGCGGGTACGAGCAGTACTTC

clone_size: .
d_call: TRBD1
j_call: TRBJ1-2
v_call: TRBV6-6
cdr3_aa: CASSTDRGYGYTF
cdr3_nt: TGTGCCAGCAGTACGGACAGGGGCTATGGCTACACCTTC

clone_size: .
d_call: .
j_call: TRBJ1-4
v_call: TRBV20-1
cdr3_aa: CSARGRLGIPNEKLFF
cdr3_nt: TGCAGTGCTAGGGGAAGATTGGGGATTCCCAATGAAAAACTGTTTTTT

clone_size: .
d_call: .
j_call: TRBJ2-7
v_call: TRBV6-5
cdr3_aa: CASSQMNSYEQYF
cdr3_nt: TGTGCCAGCAGCCAGATGAATTCCTACGAGCAGTACTTC

clone_size: few
d_call: TRBD2
j_call: TRBJ2-7
v_call: TRBV7-9
cdr3_aa: CASSLAASGSREQYF
cdr3_nt: TGTGCCAGCAGCTTAGCGGCTAGCGGGAGCCGCGAGCAGTACTTC

clone_size: .
d_call: .
j_call: TRBJ1-5
v_call: TRBV6-6
cdr3_aa: CASSSGRRSRSNQPQHF
cdr3_nt: TGTGCCAGCAGTTCAGGGAGACGGTCTAGGAGCAATCAGCCCCAGCATTTT

clone_size: .
d_call: .
j_call: TRBJ1-6
v_call: TRBV5-3
cdr3_aa: CASSRRVLGIHNSPLHF
cdr3_nt: TGTGCCAGCAGCCGGAGAGTTCTCGGGATCCATAATTCACCCCTCCACTTT

clone_size: .
d_call: TRBD2
j_call: TRBJ2-7
v_call: TRBV7-2
cdr3_aa: CASSTRRGGPRREQYF
cdr3_nt: TGTGCCAGCAGCACGCGGCGGGGAGGGCCTCGTCGCGAGCAGTACTTC

clone_size: .
d_call: .
j_call: TRBJ2-1
v_call: TRBV27
cdr3_aa: CASRQEGGSYNEQFF
cdr3_nt: TGTGCCAGCCGCCAGGAGGGGGGCTCCTACAATGAGCAGTTCTTC

clone_size: .
d_call: .
j_call: TRBJ2-3
v_call: TRBV7-2
cdr3_aa: CASSLTLGTQYF
cdr3_nt: TGTGCCAGCAGCTTAACGCTGGGTACGCAGTATTTT

clone_size: .
d_call: TRBD2
j_call: TRBJ2-5
v_call: TRBV25-1
cdr3_aa: CASPLAGERETQYF
cdr3_nt: TGTGCCAGCCCCCTAGCGGGAGAGCGGGAGACCCAGTACTTC

clone_size: .
d_call: TRBD2
j_call: TRBJ2-5
v_call: TRBV5-1
cdr3_aa: CASSLSIAPSGGTQYF
cdr3_nt: TGCGCCAGCAGCTTGTCCATAGCGCCGTCGGGAGGGACCCAGTACTTC

clone_size: few
d_call: .
j_call: TRBJ2-1
v_call: TRBV7-2
cdr3_aa: CASSFGRPYNEQFF
cdr3_nt: TGTGCCAGCAGCTTTGGGAGGCCTTACAATGAGCAGTTCTTC

clone_size: .
d_call: .
j_call: TRBJ2-7
v_call: TRBV2
cdr3_aa: CASSAGQSYEQYF
cdr3_nt: TGTGCCAGCAGCGCGGGACAGTCCTACGAGCAGTACTTC